Shown below are 20 T cell receptor beta chains from a single sample sequenced in a study of blood T cell repertoires in COVID-19. This table comes from immunoSEQ multiplex PCR, and its TCRdb copy is limited to in-frame clones, with some not included. The sample yields 220,000 or so clones, about four fifths seen once. The specimen was peripheral blood. These receptors were obtained from a woman aged 25 to 39 who had recovered from COVID-19.

The rearrangement joins TRBV18 to TRBJ1-1; 7 nucleotides match TRBD1. Germline lookup yields CDR1 KGHSH and CDR2 LQKENI. CDR3 length equals 13 residues. With 8 bases clipped from V and 1 base from J, the junction kept 4 bases outside the gene matches. The CDR3 DNA is TGTGCCAGCGCCGGACAGGCGAACACTGAAGCTTTCTTT. Translation gives CASAGQANTEAFF.

The chain carries TRBV24-1 and TRBJ2-7, with 10 positions matching TRBD1. The CDR3 has 15 amino acids. The junction had 11 bases not matched to a gene; V was cut back by 12 bases and J by 1 base. Germline CDR1 reads KGHDR; CDR2 reads SFDVKD. CDR3 sequence reads: CAPRTGGGESYEQYF. CDR3 nucleotide sequence: TGTGCCCCTCGGACAGGGGGAGGGGAATCCTACGAGCAGTACTTC.

CDR3 nucleotide sequence: TGTGCCAGCAGCCTGGGACAGCAAGAGACCCAGTACTTC. As protein: CASSLGQQETQYF. The chain has TRBV11-3 and TRBJ2-5; 7 bases agree with TRBD1. CDR3 length equals 13 residues. Germline-derived CDR1 and CDR2 are SGHNT and YENEEA. Trimming took 5 bases from V and 2 from J; bases not matched to a gene: 2.

The chain has TRBV28 and TRBJ2-1; no firm D call. V gave up 4 bases and J gave up 15 bases, with 10 bases separating them. This CDR3 contains 10 residues. Germline V gene sequence: CDR1 MDHEN, CDR2 SYDVKM. CDR3 region: CASSSLVPFF. The CDR3 nucleotides are TGTGCCAGCAGTTCCCTAGTACCGTTCTTC.

The chain uses TRBV29-1 and TRBJ1-1; 7 bases are a match to TRBD1. CDR1 and CDR2 from the germline V gene are SQVTM and ANQGSEA. The CDR3 is 14 amino acids. V trimming: 6 bases; J trimming: 6 bases; junction bases outside the gene matches: 13. CDR3 sequence: CSVPRDSRGAEAFF. In DNA, the CDR3 is TGCAGCGTCCCTAGGGACAGTCGCGGCGCTGAAGCTTTCTTT. Together with reference TRBV29-1 and TRBJ1-1, the CDR3 gives the full variable domain: SAVISQKPSRDICQRGTSLTIQCQVDSQVTMMFWYRQQPGQSLTLIATANQGSEATYESGFVIDKFPISRPNLTFSTLTVSNMSPEDSSIYLCSVPRDSRGAEAFFGQGTRLTVV.

This clone is deemed medium-sized. This chain links TRBV12-2 with TRBJ2-1; TRBD2 is taken as the D call from the table, unchecked against the DNA. TRBV12-2 is shown as a pseudogene. The CDR3 is 16 residues long. This CDR3 is CASRSLRTSADNEQFF. The CDR3 nucleotides read TGTGCAAGTCGGTCCCTCCGGACTAGCGCCGACAATGAGCAGTTCTTC.

The V and J genes are TRBV7-8 and TRBJ2-2; possible D gene TRBD2, 6 bases. The V and J ends lost 3 bases and 6 bases respectively, with 8 bases between them. CDR1 SGHVS and CDR2 FQNEAQ come from the germline V gene. The CDR3 runs 13 residues. Here the CDR3 reads CASSFGGSGELFF. DNA of the CDR3: TGTGCCAGCAGCTTTGGGGGGTCCGGGGAGCTGTTTTTT.

The sample holds a few counts of this clone. V usage is TRBV30 and J usage is TRBJ2-1; TRBD1 matches at 7 bases. This CDR3 contains 15 residues. Germline assignment: CDR1 GTSNPN and CDR2 SVGIG (reference sequence). Unmatched junction bases numbered 7, after V lost 2 bases and J lost 3 bases. CDR3 DNA sequence: TGTGCCTGGAGTAGGGGGCAGCCGGGCTACAATGAGCAGTTCTTC. It yields the protein CAWSRGQPGYNEQFF.

The CDR3: CASSPDRTSYEQYF. CDR3 DNA: TGTGCCAGCAGTCCTGACAGGACCTCCTACGAGCAGTACTTC. The chain joins TRBV6-4 to TRBJ2-7, with D possibly TRBD1 on 6 matching bases. Per germline, CDR1 MRHNA and CDR2 SNTAGT. The CDR3 has 14 residues. V was cut by 5 bases and J by 0 bases, with 11 bases left in between.

This clone was counted only a few times. The rearrangement links TRBV6-2 or TRBV6-3 to TRBJ2-7; 10 bases fit TRBD2. J lost 5 bases, V lost 5 bases, and 12 bases had no gene match. CDR1 is MNHEY, CDR2 SVGEGT, per germline. The length of the CDR3 is 16 residues. CDR3 amino acids: CASSRRPSSGSNEQYF. The CDR3 DNA reads as TGTGCCAGCAGTCGACGCCCTTCTAGCGGGAGCAACGAGCAGTACTTC.

The V gene is TRBV5-4, the J gene TRBJ2-5; TRBD1 is a possible D gene (5 bases). V dropped 4 bases and J dropped 5 bases, with 21 bases sitting between them. CDR1 is SGHNT and CDR2 is YYREEE in the germline V gene (reference sequence). The CDR3 sequence is 16 residues long. The CDR3 reads CASSPRGGQDGETQYF. DNA for the CDR3: TGTGCCAGCAGCCCTAGGGGCGGCCAGGACGGGGAGACCCAGTACTTC.

J is TRBJ2-5 and V is TRBV5-5; possible D gene TRBD2, 6 bases. CDR1 and CDR2 (germline): SGHKS, YYEKEE (reference sequence). The V end lost 4 bases, the J end lost 1 base, and 17 bases lay between the germline ends. The CDR3 length is 16 residues. CDR3 sequence: CASSLSTGAAQETQYF. For the CDR3, the DNA is TGTGCCAGCAGCCTCTCAACGGGAGCCGCCCAAGAGACCCAGTACTTC.

The chain has TRBV5-1 and TRBJ2-1, with D possibly being TRBD2 (6 bases). Germline lookup yields CDR1 SGHRS and CDR2 YFSETQ. The CDR3 is made up of 15 amino acids. V gave up 6 bases and J gave up 4 bases, with 17 bases separating them. The CDR3 nucleotides read TGCGCCAGCACCGGAGGGGCAGGCCAGTACAATGAGCAGTTCTTC. Amino acids: CASTGGAGQYNEQFF.

The chain links TRBV5-1 to TRBJ2-3; TRBD2 agrees at 7 bases. Germline V gives CDR1 SGHRS, CDR2 YFSETQ. The length of the CDR3 is 15 residues. The ends lost 4 bases at V and 0 bases at J; junction bases unmatched: 5. The CDR3 is CASSPRGGSTDTQYF. As DNA, the CDR3 is TGCGCCAGCAGCCCCCGCGGGGGAAGCACAGATACGCAGTATTTT.

The rearrangement uses TRBV27 and TRBJ1-1; 10 nucleotides match TRBD1. Germline-derived CDR1 and CDR2 are MNHEY and SMNVEV (reference sequence). V lost 5 bases to trimming and J lost 0 bases; unmatched junction nucleotides: 9. The CDR3 sequence is 17 residues long. The CDR3 here is CASSTGQGEIMNTEAFF. DNA for the CDR3: TGTGCCAGCAGTACCGGACAGGGGGAGATTATGAACACTGAAGCTTTCTTT.

The chain is built from TRBV6-5 and TRBJ2-5; 8 bases are a match to TRBD1. The CDR3 is made up of 13 amino acids. The V gene end was trimmed by 6 bases and the J gene end by 6 bases; junction bases not matched to a gene: 6. Germline V gene lookup returns CDR1 MNHEY and CDR2 SVGAGI. CDR3 protein: CASSGQGEKTQYF. Written as DNA, the CDR3 is TGTGCCAGCAGCGGACAGGGTGAAAAGACCCAGTACTTC.

This chain joins TRBV11-2 and TRBJ1-1; D is unclear. This CDR3 is built from 16 residues. With 0 bases removed from V and 5 bases from J, the gap between germline ends came to 16 bases. Germline V CDR1 and CDR2: SGHAT, FQNNGV. The CDR3 DNA sequence: TGTGCCAGCAGCTTAGAATTTGGCGTTAAGAGGACTGAAGCTTTCTTT. This encodes CASSLEFGVKRTEAFF.

Here the CDR3 reads CASSLSTGIHEQFF. The CDR3 coding sequence is TGTGCCAGCAGTTTATCTACAGGGATCCATGAGCAGTTCTTC. The V call is TRBV27, the J call TRBJ2-1, with D tentatively TRBD1 (6 bases). The CDR3 extends over 14 amino acids. V was shortened by 0 bases and J by 8 bases, with 11 bases between the two germline ends. Germline CDR1 and CDR2: MNHEY and SMNVEV (reference sequence).

This chain links TRBV24-1 with TRBJ1-4, with no clear D. The ends were cut back, 0 bases at V and 8 bases at J, with 3 bases in the middle. Germline values: CDR1 KGHDR, CDR2 SFDVKD. This CDR3 has 12 residues. Here the CDR3 reads CATSDLQEKLFF. The CDR3 coding sequence is TGTGCCACCAGTGATTTGCAGGAAAAACTGTTTTTT.

The CDR3 sequence: CASSLFGTSGTGELFF. DNA for the CDR3: TGTGCCAGCAGTTTATTTGGGACTAGCGGCACCGGGGAGCTGTTTTTT. V usage is TRBV28 and J usage is TRBJ2-2, with TRBD2 matching over 11 bases. The V gene end was trimmed by 1 base and the J gene end by 4 bases; junction bases not matched to a gene: 2. This CDR3 spans 16 amino acids. CDR1 and CDR2 from the germline V gene are MDHEN and SYDVKM.